This section outlines one TCR beta chain sequence together with its context. The antigen remains undetermined. These data belong to a study of memory CD4+ T cells and cytomegalovirus serostatus. The CDR3 extends over 16 amino acids. Losses at the gene ends were 4 bases for V and 0 bases for J; bases not matched to a gene: 9. Germline values: CDR1 GTSNPN, CDR2 SVGIG (reference sequence). The data were produced by immunoSEQ multiplex PCR, yet TCRdb's version contains in-frame clones alone and is incomplete. The table has 75,000 to 90,000 clones, over 80% seen once. The sort gate was single viable CD3+CD4+CD8-CD45RO+ cells for memory CD4+ T cells. Overall study findings and caveats: Suggested: most of the CMV-linked TCR signature lies in CD4+ memory cells.

The sequenced material came from memory CD4+ T cells from blood. The chain links TRBV30 to TRBJ2-3; 8 bases line up with TRBD2. The receptor's source is an adult in good health and CMV-seronegative. The CDR3 DNA reads as TGTGCCTGGACCCCCCACGGGGGGGGGAGCACAGATACGCAGTATTTT. It encodes CAWTPHGGGSTDTQYF.